This T cell receptor beta chain is drawn from a study of blood T cell repertoires in COVID-19. For the study at large: Samples came from the United States, Italy and Spain, spanning acute and convalescent COVID-19. T cells, B-cell-depleted T cells, or PBMCs supplied cDNA or gDNA.

Methods used by the authors: Reference gene primer amplification gave nucleated cell count estimates. TCRdb's table, derived via immunoSEQ multiplex PCR, lists solely in-frame clones and lacks some. That table gives V, J and clone size, and the DNA gave D and trimming. The profile shows 150,000 to 200,000 clones, around 90% of them singletons. Germline V CDR1 and CDR2: LGHNA, YNFKEQ. The J segment lost 6 bases and the V segment lost 1 base, leaving 10 bases of the junction unmatched. The CDR3 extends over 17 amino acids. The specimen sequenced was peripheral blood. The V and J genes are TRBV4-2 and TRBJ2-7, with 12 bases aligning to TRBD2. The source of this sequence is a man aged 50 to 59 with acute or convalescent COVID-19. The CDR3 protein is CASSQALAGGPIGEQYF. The CDR3 DNA is TGTGCCAGCAGCCAAGCCCTAGCGGGAGGGCCAATAGGCGAGCAGTACTTC.